The source of this T cell receptor beta chain is a study of identical twins. The study's findings and limits: Invariant MAIT and iNKT cells may have partly biased zero-insertion analyses. Weaker excess twin sharing was observed in beta out-of-frame sequences.

Notes on this clonotype: No antigen is known for it.

The germline V and J ends were trimmed by 3 bases and 6 bases, with 12 bases remaining between them. Germline lookup yields CDR1 LNHDA and CDR2 SQIVND (reference sequence). The CDR3 has 14 amino acids. Through template switching, a universal primer site was introduced, and the cDNA contained unique molecular identifiers. TCRdb reanalysed the 5' RACE reads using MiXCR and keeps one entry per CDR3 protein. The sample lists around 680,000 distinct CDR3 sequences, less than 10% seen once, with roughly 0.9% in the top ten. The same sample was also studied in work on yellow fever vaccine responses in identical twins. From that report: Each twin's T cell response to the vaccine was reported to look partly convergent and partly personalized.

The receptor comes from a woman under 30 in good health. The sample comprised PBMCs. The chain is built from TRBV19 and TRBJ2-1; D call uncertain. The CDR3 here is CASSIPGLSNEQFF. The CDR3 DNA sequence: TGTGCCAGTAGTATCCCCGGCTTGTCCAATGAGCAGTTCTTC.